Listed below are T cell receptor beta chains from one sample, sequenced in a study of CD8 T cells in ankylosing spondylitis. TCRdb reprocessed the 5' RACE reads via MiXCR and lists one record per CDR3 protein. Of about 64,000 distinct CDR3 sequences listed, roughly 6.1% are singletons. Sequenced: synovial fluid, either unsorted or a sorted T cell fraction (not recorded which). These receptor sequences come from a male donor with ankylosing spondylitis. Both conserved end residues are part of each CDR3. Fields, in order: V gene, D gene, J gene, clone size, CDR3 DNA, CDR3 protein. D genes are given only for firm matches. Clone size, where shown, is once, few, many, or a class for clones that have expanded.

TRBV5-1	-	TRBJ2-7	few	TGCGCCAGCAGCGTGGCACGGTCGGAATACGAGCAGTACTTC	CASSVARSEYEQYF
TRBV12-3/TRBV12-4	-	TRBJ1-2	medium-sized	TGTGCCAGCAGCAAAACCAGGGCCGAGGATGGCTACACCTTC	CASSKTRAEDGYTF
TRBV7-6	-	TRBJ2-2	few	TGTGCCAGCAGCTTGAACGTGGGGAGCGGGGAGCTGTTTTTT	CASSLNVGSGELFF
TRBV7-6	-	TRBJ1-5	-	TGTGCCAGCAGCGCTATGGGTTCCAACACAGAAGAGGATCAGCCCCAGCATTTT	CASSAMGSNTEEDQPQHF
TRBV30	-	TRBJ2-7	many	TGTGCCTGGACCTTACGGGGTAGTTACGAGCAGTACTTC	CAWTLRGSYEQYF
TRBV7-3	-	TRBJ2-3	many	TGTGCCAGCAGCTTAACGGTAACGGCGTTTACAAGCACAGATACGCAGTATTTT	CASSLTVTAFTSTDTQYF
TRBV7-9	TRBD1	TRBJ2-5	many	TGTGCCAGCAGCCTAGGGACAGACCAAGAGACCCAGTACTTC	CASSLGTDQETQYF
TRBV10-3	TRBD2	TRBJ2-3	few	TGTGCCATCAGTGCTGTAGCGGGAGGCACGTCTTCCACAGATACGCAGTATTTT	CAISAVAGGTSSTDTQYF
TRBV11-3	TRBD1	TRBJ2-4	many	TGTGCCAGCAGCATGTACAGGGGAGAGGGCAAAAACATTCAGTACTTC	CASSMYRGEGKNIQYF
TRBV20-1	-	TRBJ2-5	many	TGCAGTGCTAGAGATTCCGCCATGACCCAGTACTTC	CSARDSAMTQYF
TRBV29-1	-	TRBJ2-3	many	TGCAGCGTTGAAGGGGGGGCGGGAGTTCCAGATACGCAGTATTTT	CSVEGGAGVPDTQYF
TRBV7-9	-	TRBJ1-4	-	TGTGCCAGCAGCTTAGCGGGTTGGCCAGTAAAACTGTTTTTT	CASSLAGWPVKLFF
TRBV18	-	TRBJ1-1	few	TGTGCCAGCTCACCACTTGAGCTTAGGGACACTGAAGCTTTCTTT	CASSPLELRDTEAFF
TRBV7-2	TRBD1	TRBJ2-1	many	TGTGCCAGCAGCCCCGGGACAGGGCGGCCCTACAATGAGCAGTTCTTC	CASSPGTGRPYNEQFF
TRBV6-1	TRBD1	TRBJ2-1	few	TGTGCCAGCAGAAGTACAGGGGAAGAGAATGAGCAGTTCTTC	CASRSTGEENEQFF
TRBV12-3/TRBV12-4	TRBD2	TRBJ2-3	many	TGTGCCAGCAGTTTTTTGCGGGGGAGCACAGATACGCAGTATTTT	CASSFLRGSTDTQYF
TRBV30	TRBD2	TRBJ2-1	many	TGTGCCTGGAGTGTCATGACTAGCGGGAGGAAGAATGAGCAGTTCTTC	CAWSVMTSGRKNEQFF
TRBV5-1	-	TRBJ2-7	few	TGCGCCAGCAGCTTAGAGGAGAAACCTTACGAGCAGTACTTC	CASSLEEKPYEQYF
TRBV9	TRBD1	TRBJ1-6	medium-sized	TGTGCCAGCAGCGTATCGGGACAGGGGGTATCTTCACCCCTCCACTTT	CASSVSGQGVSSPLHF
TRBV10-3	-	TRBJ1-4	many	TGTGCCATCTCTATGGGCCTCGCTAATGAAAAACTGTTTTTT	CAISMGLANEKLFF
TRBV7-9	TRBD1	TRBJ1-4	many	TGTGCCAGCAGCTTCTCACAGGGGACTAATGAAAAACTGTTTTTT	CASSFSQGTNEKLFF
TRBV20-1	-	TRBJ2-5	-	TGCAGTGCTAGGACAGACCTAGGAGAGACCCAGTACTTC	CSARTDLGETQYF
TRBV7-2	TRBD2	TRBJ2-3	-	TGTGCCAGCACTATTCTAGCGGGAGGGACAGATACGCAGTATTTT	CASTILAGGTDTQYF